This TCR beta chain was obtained from a study of cytomegalovirus exposure and HLA in healthy donors. PCR used 60 Vbeta primers and 13 Jbeta primers. The repertoire was sequenced with immunoSEQ multiplex PCR; TCRdb's copy has only in-frame clones and lacks some. The table includes 170,000 or so clones, more than 65% detected once. CDR1 is MGHRA and CDR2 is YSYEKL in the germline V gene. The CDR3 has 15 residues. The V and J ends lost 2 bases and 4 bases respectively, with 14 bases between them. This clone turned up a few times. The antigen is unknown. Study outcomes and limitations: A classifier reportedly called cytomegalovirus status with high sensitivity and specificity. The CMV antigen specificity of a few CMV-associated chains was confirmed through in vitro analysis. Later on, an analysis tied approximately 17,000 TCR beta sequences to HLA alleles at 0.05 false discovery rate. There were several of the most significant clusters that appeared linked to common viral pathogens in a later analysis.

This TCR derives from a man between 50 and 59 years old in good health and CMV-seropositive. The specimen was PBMCs. The chain joins TRBV4-1 to TRBJ1-2; perhaps TRBD1 as D (5 bases). The CDR3 is CASSQLGAAGYGYTF. CDR3 in DNA: TGCGCCAGCAGCCAACTCGGGGCAGCGGGCTATGGCTACACCTTC.